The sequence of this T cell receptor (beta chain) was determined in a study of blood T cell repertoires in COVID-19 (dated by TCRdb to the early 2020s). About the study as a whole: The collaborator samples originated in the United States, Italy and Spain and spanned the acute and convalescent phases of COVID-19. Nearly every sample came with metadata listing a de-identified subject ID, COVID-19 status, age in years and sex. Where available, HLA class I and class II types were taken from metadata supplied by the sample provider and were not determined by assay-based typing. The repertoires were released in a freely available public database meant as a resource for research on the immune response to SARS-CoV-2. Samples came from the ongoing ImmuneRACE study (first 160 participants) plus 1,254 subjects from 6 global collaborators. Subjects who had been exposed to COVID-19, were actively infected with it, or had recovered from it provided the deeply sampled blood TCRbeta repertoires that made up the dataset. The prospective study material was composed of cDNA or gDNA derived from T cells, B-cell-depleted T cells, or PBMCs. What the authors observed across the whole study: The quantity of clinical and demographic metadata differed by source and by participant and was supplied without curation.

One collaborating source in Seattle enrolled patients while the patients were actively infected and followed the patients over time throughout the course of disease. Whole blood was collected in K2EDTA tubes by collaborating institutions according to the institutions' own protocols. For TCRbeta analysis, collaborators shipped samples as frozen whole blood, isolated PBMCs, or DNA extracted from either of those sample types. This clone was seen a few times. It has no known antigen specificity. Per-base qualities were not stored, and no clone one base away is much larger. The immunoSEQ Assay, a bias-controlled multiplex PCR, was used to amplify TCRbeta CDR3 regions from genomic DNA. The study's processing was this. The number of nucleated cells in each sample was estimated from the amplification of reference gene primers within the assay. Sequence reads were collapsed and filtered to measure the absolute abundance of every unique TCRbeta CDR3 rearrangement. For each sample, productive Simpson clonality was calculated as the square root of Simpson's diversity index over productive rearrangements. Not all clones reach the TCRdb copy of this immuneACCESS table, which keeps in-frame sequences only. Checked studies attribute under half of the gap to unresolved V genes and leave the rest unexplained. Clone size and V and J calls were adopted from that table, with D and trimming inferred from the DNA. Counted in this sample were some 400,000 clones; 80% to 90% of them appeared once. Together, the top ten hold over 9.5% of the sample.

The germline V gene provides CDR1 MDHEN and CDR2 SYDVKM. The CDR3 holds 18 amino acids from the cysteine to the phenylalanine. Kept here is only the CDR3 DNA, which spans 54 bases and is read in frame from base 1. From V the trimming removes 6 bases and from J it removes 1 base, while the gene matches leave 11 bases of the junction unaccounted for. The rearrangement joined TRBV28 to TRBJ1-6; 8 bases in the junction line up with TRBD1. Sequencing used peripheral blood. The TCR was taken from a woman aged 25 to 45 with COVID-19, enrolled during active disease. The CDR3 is CASSPRQGLRSYNSPLHF. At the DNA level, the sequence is TGTGCCAGCAGCCCCAGACAGGGGCTGAGGTCCTATAATTCACCCCTCCACTTT. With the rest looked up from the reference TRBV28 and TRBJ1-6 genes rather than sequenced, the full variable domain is DVKVTQSSRYLVKRTGEKVFLECVQDMDHENMFWYRQDPGLGLRLIYFSYDVKMKEKGDIPEGYSVSREKKERFSLILESASTNQTSMYLCASSPRQGLRSYNSPLHFGNGTRLTVT.